This T cell receptor (beta chain) was captured by sequencing in a study of tumor-infiltrating lymphocytes in primary liver carcinoma. Study details: Patients comprised men and women whose ages fell between 30 and 69 years.

TCR beta cDNA came from 400 to 500 ng total RNA, primed with a constant-region primer. Nested multiplex PCR, run for three rounds with slightly modified ARM-PCR, yielded TCR beta libraries. It was with TRBV1-TRBV30 forward primers and a C-beta reverse primer that the first two PCR rounds were run, at approximately 10 cycles each. TCRdb reprocessed the multiplex PCR reads with MiXCR, giving one entry per CDR3 protein. This table holds tens of thousands of distinct CDR3 sequences, over 65% found once. CDR1 is MDHEN, CDR2 SYDVKM, per germline. This CDR3 spans 14 amino acids. Trimming removed 7 bases from V and 5 bases from J; junction bases left unmatched: 7. This clonotype showed up many times. Co-extracted RNA and DNA came from roughly 20-30 mg of unsorted bulk tissue. Each participant had primary liver carcinoma, and surgical resection was the treatment. There were five separate regions sampled from each tumor. Tumor samples uniformly had over 75% viable tumor cells.

The clonotype originates from a man aged 35-49 years with primary liver carcinoma and hepatitis B virus infection. Material for sequencing was liver tumor tissue from sampling region 3. Subset specified: tumor region T3, left-lateral pole. The chain has TRBV28 and TRBJ2-5; 10 bases align to TRBD2. The CDR3 here is CASTSGGQEETQYF. As DNA, the CDR3 is TGTGCCAGCACTAGCGGGGGTCAAGAGGAGACCCAGTACTTC.